The entry below gives a single TCR beta chain sequence along with its context. Antigen unknown. The data were obtained in a study of cytomegalovirus exposure and HLA in healthy donors. General observations from the study: In a later analysis, most CMV-associated TCR beta chains appeared HLA-restricted. An analysis was carried out at a later point. It showed that HLA-associated TCR beta chains were more clonally expanded than equally common non-associated chains. Later on, a genetic analysis was performed. It linked a missense variant in DCLRE1C with V- and J-gene trimming of TCR beta.

PCR was performed using 60 Vbeta and 13 Jbeta primers. The authors' processing: Later, an analysis found about 83 million unique TCR beta chains, and around 12 million of these were shared. Some clones are missing from TCRdb's copy, which holds only in-frame ones; the method was immunoSEQ multiplex PCR. V, J and clone size were drawn from that table, and D and trimming were deduced from the DNA. This sample carries approximately 100,000 clones, more than 60% of them seen once, and the ten largest clones take approximately 16%. In germline, CDR1 is SGHTA, CDR2 FQGTGA. This CDR3 has 16 residues. V gave up 1 base and J gave up 3 bases; unmatched junction bases: 6.

J is TRBJ2-3 and V is TRBV7-3; TRBD2 matches 8 bases. The receptor was derived from a man in his sixties in good health and CMV-seropositive. Specimen: PBMCs. The CDR3 spells CASSLRRGGHTDTQYF. The CDR3 bases are TGTGCCAGCAGCTTAAGACGGGGGGGCCATACAGATACGCAGTATTTT.